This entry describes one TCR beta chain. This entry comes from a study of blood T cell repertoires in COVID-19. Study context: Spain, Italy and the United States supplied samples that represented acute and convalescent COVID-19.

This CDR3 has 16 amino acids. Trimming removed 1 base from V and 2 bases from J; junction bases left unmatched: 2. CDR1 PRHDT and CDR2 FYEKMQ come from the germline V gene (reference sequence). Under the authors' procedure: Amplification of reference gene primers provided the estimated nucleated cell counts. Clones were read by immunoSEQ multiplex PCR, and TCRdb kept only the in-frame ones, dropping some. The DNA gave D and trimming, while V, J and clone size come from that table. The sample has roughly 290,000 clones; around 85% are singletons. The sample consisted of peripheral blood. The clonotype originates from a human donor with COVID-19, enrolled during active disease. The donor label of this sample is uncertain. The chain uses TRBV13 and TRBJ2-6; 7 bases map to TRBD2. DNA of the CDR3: TGTGCCAGCAGCTTAGCCGGGAGGCCTGGGGCCAACGTCCTGACTTTC. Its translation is CASSLAGRPGANVLTF.